This T cell receptor (beta chain) is drawn from a study of CD8 T cells in ankylosing spondylitis. Study-wide results and caveats: Within ankylosing spondylitis blood, a TCR beta motif made up of several highly homologous variants appeared to be characteristic. Clones tied to disease were said to be significantly enriched in matched ankylosing spondylitis synovial fluid.

5'-RACE, quantitative and with molecular barcodes, yielded the TCR beta libraries. Each CDR3 protein gets one entry after TCRdb re-called the 5' RACE reads with MiXCR. The table shows fewer than 550,000 distinct CDR3 sequences, with about 5.4% occurring only once. The sample holds many counts of this clonotype. Its antigen is not known. The CDR3 extends over 12 amino acids. With 2 bases removed from V and 8 bases from J, the gap between germline ends came to 10 bases. CDR1 is SGHRS and CDR2 is YFSETQ in the germline V gene. Sample: blood, either unsorted or a sorted T cell fraction (not recorded which). The TCR originated in a male donor with ankylosing spondylitis. This rearrangement joins TRBV5-1 to TRBJ1-2; D is possibly TRBD1 (6 bases). CDR3 sequence: CASSFSGVGYTF. The DNA of the CDR3 is TGCGCCAGCAGCTTCTCAGGGGTCGGCTACACCTTC.